The present TCR beta chain was sequenced within a study of blood T cell repertoires in COVID-19. Study details: Sources were T cells, B-cell-depleted T cells, or PBMCs; the material itself was cDNA or gDNA.

In the original workflow: Scientists estimated how many nucleated cells there were by amplifying reference gene primers. TCRdb's table, derived via immunoSEQ multiplex PCR, lists solely in-frame clones and lacks some. D and trimming come from the DNA, and the V and J calls and clone size come from that table. The sample has over 20,000 clones, 80% to 90% seen once. Sequencing input: peripheral blood. The receptor comes from a man between 65 and 85 years old with acute or convalescent COVID-19.

Here the CDR3 DNA reads TGTGCCACCAGCCGCGGGGGAGGGTCTAATGAAAAACTGTTTTTT. Protein sequence: CATSRGGGSNEKLFF. The chain combines TRBV15 with TRBJ1-4; D is perhaps TRBD1 (5 bases). This CDR3 is built from 15 residues. Germline-derived CDR1 and CDR2 are LNHNV and YYDKDF (reference sequence). Trimming pared 5 bases from V and 3 bases from J, leaving 13 bases between.